The 30 T cell receptor beta chains below were found in one sample sequenced in a study of T cell responses to AZD1222 COVID-19 vaccine. Assay: immunoSEQ multiplex PCR; the TCRdb copy retains only in-frame clones and omits some. The sample shows some 120,000 clones, 85% to 90% of them seen only once. Material: peripheral blood, obtained on day 0 of AZD1222 vaccination. The source of these receptors is an adult in good health.

CDR3: CASSPAHGQGDYGYTF. In nucleotides, the CDR3 is TGTGCCAGCTCACCAGCACACGGACAGGGGGACTATGGCTACACCTTC. The chain is built from TRBV18 and TRBJ1-2; TRBD1 agrees at 10 bases. The V segment lost 2 bases and the J segment 3 bases; nucleotides outside the gene matches: 6. The CDR3 runs to 16 residues. In germline, CDR1 is KGHSH, CDR2 LQKENI.

The chain couples TRBV3-1 (or the pseudogene TRBV3-2) to TRBJ1-6, with a tentative D call TRBD1 (5 bases). The CDR3 covers 13 residues. The V gene's germline CDR1 is LGHDT and CDR2 YNNKEL (reference sequence). Trimming shortened V by 4 bases and J by 11 bases, and 12 bases separated the two germline ends. CDR3 protein: CASSRGDLAPLHF. CDR3 bases: TGTGCCAGCAGCCGGGGGGATCTTGCACCCCTCCACTTT.

This clone was seen a handful of times. The V gene is TRBV6-5, the J gene TRBJ1-2; 7 nucleotides align to TRBD1. The V and J ends lost 2 bases and 4 bases, in that order; junction bases with no gene match: 7. The CDR3 runs to 15 residues. The germline V gene encodes CDR1 MNHEY and CDR2 SVGAGI. The CDR3 region is CASSYNRQGSYGYTF. The DNA of the CDR3 is TGTGCCAGCAGTTACAACCGACAGGGTAGCTATGGCTACACCTTC.

This clone was observed once. CDR3 in amino acids: CASSQGVVQGGGYTF. The CDR3, as DNA: TGTGCCAGCAGCCAGGGAGTAGTGCAGGGGGGAGGCTACACCTTC. The chain has TRBV9 and TRBJ1-2; 7 nucleotides agree with TRBD1. Germline V gene lookup returns CDR1 SGDLS and CDR2 YYNGEE. This CDR3 has 15 residues. Unmatched junction bases numbered 14, after V lost 4 bases and J lost 8 bases.

The chain has TRBV7-8 and TRBJ1-1, with D possibly TRBD1 on 5 matching bases. The CDR3 totals 13 residues. CDR1 and CDR2 (germline): SGHVS, FQNEAQ. V lost 4 bases to trimming and J lost 6 bases, with 12 bases between them. CDR3 sequence: CASSSQGGAEAFF. The CDR3 region has the DNA TGTGCCAGCAGCTCCCAGGGAGGGGCTGAAGCTTTCTTT.

V usage is TRBV4-2 and J usage is TRBJ2-2, with 12 positions matching TRBD1. The CDR3 has 17 amino acids. CDR1 and CDR2 (germline): LGHNA, YNFKEQ. The J segment lost 3 bases and the V segment lost 3 bases, leaving 5 bases of the junction unmatched. As DNA, the CDR3 is TGTGCCAGCAGCCAGGCCGGGACAGGGGGCCACACCGGGGAGCTGTTTTTT. Encoded protein: CASSQAGTGGHTGELFF.

This clone was counted between two and nine times. The rearrangement links TRBV5-1 to TRBJ2-5; 8 bases agree with TRBD1. Germline V CDR1 and CDR2: SGHRS, YFSETQ. V lost 5 bases to trimming and J lost 1 base; unmatched junction nucleotides: 7. The CDR3 has 15 amino acids. CDR3 sequence (DNA): TGCGCCAGCAGTTTAAATACAGGGGGCCAAGAGACCCAGTACTTC. It specifies CASSLNTGGQETQYF.

V and J are TRBV6-5 and TRBJ2-1, with 9 positions matching TRBD2. V dropped 1 base and J dropped 10; count of bases not matched to a gene: 8. Per germline, CDR1 MNHEY and CDR2 SVGAGI. The CDR3 length is 15 residues. The CDR3 loop is CASSYLASGTPEQFF. The CDR3 bases are TGTGCCAGCAGTTACTTGGCTAGCGGGACTCCGGAGCAGTTCTTC.

The chain links TRBV3-1 (or the pseudogene TRBV3-2) to TRBJ2-3; TRBD2 aligns across 12 bases. This CDR3 has 21 residues. The V gene's germline CDR1 is LGHDT and CDR2 YNNKEL (reference sequence). V trimming: 4 bases; J trimming: 1 base; junction bases outside the gene matches: 18. The DNA for the CDR3 is TGTGCCAGCAGCCCCCTTCTTCGACTAGCGGGGGAGTACTCACGCACAGATACGCAGTATTTT. Protein: CASSPLLRLAGEYSRTDTQYF.

The chain employs TRBV7-9 and TRBJ2-3; TRBD2 matches 7 bases. CDR3 size: 13 residues. Unmatched junction bases numbered 5, after V lost 5 bases and J lost 6 bases. The germline gives CDR1 SEHNR, CDR2 FQNEAQ (reference sequence). The CDR3 nucleotides are TGTGCCAGCAGCCGCTCCGGGGGGGATACGCAGTATTTT. It translates to CASSRSGGDTQYF.

CDR3 in DNA: TGCGCCAGCAGCAGTCCGGACCGAAACACCATATATTTT. It encodes CASSSPDRNTIYF. The chain uses TRBV5-1 and TRBJ1-3; no clear D. The V end was cut by 4 bases, the J end by 5 bases, with 10 bases between. Per germline, CDR1 SGHRS and CDR2 YFSETQ. The CDR3 has 13 amino acids.

The V gene is TRBV6-5, the J gene TRBJ2-7; D perhaps matches TRBD1 (5 bases). The CDR3 loop spans 14 amino acids. Germline V gene data show CDR1 as MNHEY and CDR2 as SVGAGI. V was shortened by 5 bases and J by 2 bases, with 13 bases between the two germline ends. CDR3 sequence reads: CASSKTEYPYEQYF. CDR3 DNA sequence: TGTGCCAGCAGTAAGACAGAGTACCCCTACGAGCAGTACTTC.

The V call is TRBV7-6, the J call TRBJ1-3; D may be TRBD1 (5 bases). Looked up from germline, CDR1 is SGHVS and CDR2 is FNYEAQ. The V gene lost 1 base and the J gene lost 1 base, with 14 bases spanning the gap. CDR3 length equals 17 residues. This CDR3 is CASSLGASGKSGNTIYF. The DNA of the CDR3 is TGTGCCAGCAGCTTAGGGGCGTCAGGGAAGTCTGGAAACACCATATATTTT.

In DNA form, the CDR3 reads TGTGCCACCAGGGACAGAAACACAGATACGCAGTATTTT. Translated: CATRDRNTDTQYF. V usage is TRBV24-1 and J usage is TRBJ2-3; D is possibly TRBD1 (6 bases). The CDR3 runs to 13 residues. With 7 bases removed from V and 2 bases from J, the gap between germline ends came to 9 bases. The germline gives CDR1 KGHDR, CDR2 SFDVKD.

Here the CDR3 DNA reads TGCGCCAGCAGCTCAGGGGGCGGGCAGCCCCAGCATTTT. Encoded protein: CASSSGGGQPQHF. This chain joins TRBV4-1 and TRBJ1-5, with 8 bases that match TRBD1. Unmatched junction bases numbered 4, after V lost 5 bases and J lost 7 bases. The CDR3 consists of 13 residues. CDR1 MGHRA and CDR2 YSYEKL come from the germline V gene.

As DNA, the CDR3 is TGTGCCAGTAGTAAGGCGCTGGGGACTGAAGCTTTCTTT. Its protein product is CASSKALGTEAFF. V gene TRBV19 combines with J gene TRBJ1-1; D remains ambiguous. Trimming took 4 bases from V and 5 from J, leaving 11 bases between them. The length of the CDR3 is 13 residues. Germline V lookup: CDR1 LNHDA, CDR2 SQIVND (reference sequence).

The J gene is TRBJ1-6, the V gene TRBV30; D remains ambiguous. V dropped 2 bases and J dropped 0 bases, with 8 bases sitting between them. CDR1 GTSNPN and CDR2 SVGIG come from the germline V gene (reference sequence). The CDR3 runs to 15 residues. CDR3 DNA sequence: TGTGCCTGGAGTACAGCTAGCTCCTATAATTCACCCCTCCACTTT. The encoded protein is CAWSTASSYNSPLHF.

The chain recombines TRBV27 with TRBJ2-1; possible D gene TRBD2, 6 bases. Per germline, CDR1 MNHEY and CDR2 SMNVEV (reference sequence). The V end lost 8 bases, the J end lost 7 bases, and 18 bases lay between the germline ends. This CDR3 has 14 residues. CDR3 protein: CASGLQVGLNEQFF. CDR3 bases: TGTGCCAGCGGACTACAAGTCGGATTGAATGAGCAGTTCTTC.

The V call is TRBV15, the J call TRBJ2-7, with D unresolved. The germline V gene has CDR1 LNHNV and CDR2 YYDKDF (reference sequence). CDR3 length equals 14 residues. Trimming pared 5 bases from V and 1 base from J, leaving 12 bases between. DNA for the CDR3: TGTGCCACCAGCGAGAGCAGAAAATCCTACGAGCAGTACTTC. As protein: CATSESRKSYEQYF.

The V and J genes are TRBV2 and TRBJ1-5, with D hard to call. The CDR3 contains 15 residues. Germline CDR1 SNHLY, CDR2 FYNNEI. Deletions cut 6 bases from V and 1 base from J, with 13 bases between. The CDR3 protein is CASRVGPISNQPQHF. Written as DNA, the CDR3 is TGTGCCAGCAGGGTGGGCCCCATAAGCAATCAGCCCCAGCATTTT.

This sequence joins TRBV15 and TRBJ2-7, with D maybe TRBD2 (6 bases). CDR1 LNHNV and CDR2 YYDKDF come from the germline V gene (reference sequence). This CDR3 spans 15 amino acids. V shed 1 base and J shed 7 bases, with 17 bases lying between them. The CDR3 coding sequence is TGTGCCACCAGCAGAGTGGCGGAACCCGGGGGTGAGCAGTACTTC. Protein product: CATSRVAEPGGEQYF.

This rearrangement joins TRBV2 to TRBJ1-1; perhaps TRBD1 as D (5 bases). V was cut by 6 bases and J by 3 bases, with 14 bases left in between. The CDR3 has 14 residues. Germline loops: CDR1 SNHLY, CDR2 FYNNEI. Written as DNA, the CDR3 is TGTGCCAGCAGGGCAAGGCAGGGAGACACTGAAGCTTTCTTT. Its translation is CASRARQGDTEAFF.

This chain connects TRBV5-4 to TRBJ2-5; TRBD1 aligns across 7 bases. Germline-derived CDR1 and CDR2 are SGHNT and YYREEE (reference sequence). The CDR3 length is 15 residues. V was pared by 4 bases and J by 4 bases, with 10 bases of the junction left unmatched. CDR3 amino acids: CASSVQGSGVETQYF. CDR3 coding DNA: TGTGCCAGCAGCGTACAGGGGTCCGGGGTAGAGACCCAGTACTTC.

The table lists this clone with a count of one. The CDR3 coding sequence is TGTGCCAGCAGCCAAGGGGGCAGGGGAGGAATGAACACTGAAGCTTTCTTT. As protein: CASSQGGRGGMNTEAFF. The chain has TRBV4-2 and TRBJ1-1; weak D call: TRBD1 (6 bases). Germline CDR1 is LGHNA and CDR2 is YNFKEQ. This CDR3 region has 17 residues. V lost 1 base and J lost 0, with 15 bases in between.

The chain links TRBV7-9 to TRBJ2-1, with TRBD2 matching 7 bases. The CDR3 spans 14 residues. The V segment lost 7 bases and the J segment 5 bases; nucleotides outside the gene matches: 8. Germline values: CDR1 SEHNR, CDR2 FQNEAQ (reference sequence). CDR3 nucleotide sequence: TGTGCCAGCATCTCGCGGGGGAGGGACAATGAGCAGTTCTTC. This codes for CASISRGRDNEQFF. Full variable domain (remainder filled in from reference TRBV7-9 and TRBJ2-1): DTGVSQNPRHKITKRGQNVTFRCDPISEHNRLYWYRQTLGQGPEFLTYFQNEAQLEKSRLLSDRFSAERPKGSFSTLEIQRTEQGDSAMYLCASISRGRDNEQFFGPGTRLTVL.

The count of this clone is one. The gene calls are TRBV27 and TRBJ1-1; no clear D gene. V lost 5 bases and J 2 bases, leaving 12 bases between the germline ends. The CDR3 is made up of 14 amino acids. Germline V gene lookup returns CDR1 MNHEY and CDR2 SMNVEV (reference sequence). DNA for the CDR3: TGTGCCAGCAGTCTCGCCGGGATCAACACTGAAGCTTTCTTT. Its protein product is CASSLAGINTEAFF.

The V gene is TRBV11-3, the J gene TRBJ1-5; 11 nucleotides line up with TRBD1. The CDR3 is made up of 17 amino acids. The germline V gene has CDR1 SGHNT and CDR2 YENEEA. V shed 5 bases and J 2 bases; nucleotides not matched to a gene: 8. The CDR3 reads CASSGLLDRGRNQPQHF. CDR3 coding DNA: TGTGCCAGCAGCGGACTTTTGGACAGGGGGCGCAATCAGCCCCAGCATTTT. Drawing the rest from reference TRBV11-3 and TRBJ1-5, the complete variable domain is EAGVVQSPRYKIIEKKQPVAFWCNPISGHNTLYWYLQNLGQGPELLIRYENEEAVDDSQLPKDRFSAERLKGVDSTLKIQPAELGDSAVYLCASSGLLDRGRNQPQHFGDGTRLSIL.

The CDR3 bases are TGTGCCAGCATAAGGGCAGGGTTTAATTCACCCCTCCACTTT. Amino acid sequence: CASIRAGFNSPLHF. The genes are TRBV2 and TRBJ1-6; a possible D gene is TRBD1 (5 bases). V lost 7 bases, J lost 6 bases, and 13 bases lay in between. The CDR3 spans 14 residues. The germline gives CDR1 SNHLY, CDR2 FYNNEI.

J is TRBJ1-1 and V is TRBV15, with D unresolved. CDR1 and CDR2 (germline): LNHNV, YYDKDF (reference sequence). This CDR3 is 14 amino acids long. Trimming removed 6 bases from V and 6 bases from J, with 17 bases in between. The CDR3 nucleotides are TGTGCCACCAGTGCAGAGGTTTCGGCCGCTGAAGCTTTCTTT. It yields the protein CATSAEVSAAEAFF.

The gene calls are TRBV5-1 and TRBJ2-7; 9 bases map to TRBD1. After removal of 7 bases from V and 2 bases from J, the junction contained 7 bases not matched to a gene. The germline V gene has CDR1 SGHRS and CDR2 YFSETQ. The CDR3 consists of 14 residues. This CDR3 reads CASPNRGPTYEQYF. The CDR3 DNA follows: TGCGCCAGCCCAAACAGGGGGCCTACCTACGAGCAGTACTTC.